This TCR beta chain emerged from a study of long-term antiretroviral therapy in people with HIV. Broader study findings: There were no data on ART adherence, viral resistance or therapy changes, a gap that limits inferences about post-ART repertoire changes. ART-treated samples gained diversity yet remained below transplant donor controls. Blood sampling spanned 2004 to 2017, possibly under older ART regimens.

As concerns this clone: Its antigen is not identified.

Survey level was the resolution at which the v3.0 immunoSEQ assay ran. The assay was immunoSEQ multiplex PCR, and TCRdb's table has in-frame clones only and misses some. The table shows approximately 22,000 clones, with approximately 81% occurring only once. Treatment locations for all participants with HIV were in the United States. Germline assignment: CDR1 SEHNR and CDR2 FQNEAQ (reference sequence). This CDR3 comprises 14 residues. V was shortened by 5 bases and J by 4 bases, with 12 bases between the two germline ends. The sample in question was unsorted PBMCs, obtained 1.9 years after starting antiretroviral therapy. The genes are TRBV7-9 and TRBJ2-1, with a possible D match to TRBD1 (6 bases). This TCR came from a woman in her forties or fifties with HIV. The chain's CDR3 is CASSPRQAYNEQFF. CDR3 bases: TGTGCCAGCAGCCCCCGACAGGCGTACAATGAGCAGTTCTTC.